The following is a TCR beta chain sequence with its context. Per the germline V gene, CDR1 is LNHNV and CDR2 is YYDKDF (reference sequence). CDR3 length: 19 residues. Generation of TCR beta cDNA was performed by 5'RACE template switching incorporating UMIs. TCRdb reworked the 5' RACE reads into one entry per CDR3 protein, no DNA. Recorded for this sample: about 160,000 distinct CDR3 sequences. This sample was included in a study of T cells expressing NK-cell markers. The V and J genes are TRBV15 and TRBJ2-7; no DNA is available, so the TRBD2 call from TCRdb remains unchecked. This TCR was sampled from a woman between 18 and 69 years old in good health. Input material: blood T cells: a sorted CD56 or NKG2C T cell subset, CD4+ or CD8+ T cells, or bulk PBMC T cells (not recorded which). CDR3 sequence reads: CATTSLWGQRTSGAYEQYF.